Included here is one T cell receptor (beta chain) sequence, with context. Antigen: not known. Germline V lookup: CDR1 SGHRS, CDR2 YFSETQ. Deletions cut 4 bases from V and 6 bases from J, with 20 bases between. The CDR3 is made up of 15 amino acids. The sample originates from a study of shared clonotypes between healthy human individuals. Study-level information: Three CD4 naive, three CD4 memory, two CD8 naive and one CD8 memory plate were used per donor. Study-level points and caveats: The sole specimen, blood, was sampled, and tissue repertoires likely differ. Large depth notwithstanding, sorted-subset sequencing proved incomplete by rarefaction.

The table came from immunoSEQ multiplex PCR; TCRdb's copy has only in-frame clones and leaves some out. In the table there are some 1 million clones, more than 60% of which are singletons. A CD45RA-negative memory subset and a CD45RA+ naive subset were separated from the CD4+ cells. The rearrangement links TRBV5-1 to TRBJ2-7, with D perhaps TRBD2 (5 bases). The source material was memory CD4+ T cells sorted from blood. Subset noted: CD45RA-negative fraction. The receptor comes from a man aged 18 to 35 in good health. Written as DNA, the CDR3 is TGCGCCAGCAGCCTCACGAGGAGGTGGGAGAGCGAGCAGTACTTC. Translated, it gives CASSLTRRWESEQYF.